The 29 T cell receptor beta chains reported below all come from one sample, sequenced in a study of response to subunit inactivated influenza vaccine (dated by TCRdb to the late 2010s). Libraries were prepared through RT-PCR. Sequenced on an Illumina HiSeq 2500. TCRdb trimmed the raw reads at Q25, called clones with MiXCR and kept productive beta chains. One record per CDR3 amino acid sequence lists the most common genes and DNA. Recorded for this sample are about 800,000 distinct CDR3 sequences; approximately 22% of them occurred a single time. Roughly a tenth of the sample lies in the top ten. Sequences were derived from PBMCs from blood, sampled approximately 5 days after vaccination. Receptor source: a man aged 45-65 years who received an inactivated influenza vaccine. Donor details come from another sample of the same person, matched by shared clones.

The CDR3 is CASSLGEGRREQYF. CDR3 DNA sequence: TGCGCCAGCAGCTTGGGGGAGGGCCGACGTGAGCAGTACTTC. This rearrangement joins TRBV5-1 to TRBJ2-7; the match to TRBD2 covers 7 bases. V was pared by 0 bases and J by 7 bases, with 7 bases of the junction left unmatched. Germline V gene data show CDR1 as SGHRS and CDR2 as YFSETQ. The CDR3 covers 14 residues.

Only a few counts were recorded for this clonotype. This sequence joins TRBV24-1 and TRBJ2-2, with D perhaps matching TRBD1 (6 bases). The germline CDR1 and CDR2 sequences are KGHDR and SFDVKD. V lost 4 bases to trimming and J lost 6 bases, with 17 bases between them. This CDR3 has 16 residues. CDR3 sequence: CATSDQLQGYAGELFF. CDR3 DNA: TGTGCCACCAGTGACCAGCTACAGGGCTACGCCGGGGAGCTGTTTTTT.

The rearrangement links TRBV10-3 to TRBJ2-1; no firm D call. Trimming pared 2 bases from V and 1 base from J, leaving 12 bases between. Germline CDR1 ENHRY, CDR2 SYGVKD. This CDR3 contains 16 residues. The CDR3: CAISEPSAESYNEQFF. As DNA, the CDR3 is TGTGCCATCAGTGAGCCTTCGGCAGAGTCCTACAATGAGCAGTTCTTC.

The chain couples TRBV11-1 to TRBJ2-7; D unclear. Germline CDR1 reads SGHAT; CDR2 reads FQDESV (reference sequence). Trimming pared 4 bases from V and 0 bases from J, leaving 22 bases between. This CDR3 is built from 18 residues. Written as DNA, the CDR3 is TGTGCCAGCAGCTCCCAAGGTTTGGGCAGGCCACTCTCCTACGAGCAGTACTTC. Translation: CASSSQGLGRPLSYEQYF.

The chain has TRBV7-2 and TRBJ2-7; D not certain. Germline CDR1 and CDR2: SGHTA and FQGNSA. The CDR3 is made up of 14 amino acids. V lost 5 bases to trimming and J lost 2 bases, with 13 bases between them. The CDR3 protein is CASSITGPPYEQYF. CDR3 coding DNA: TGTGCCAGCAGCATAACCGGGCCACCCTACGAGCAGTACTTC.

This clonotype was counted between two and nine times. The chain uses TRBV13 and TRBJ2-5, with TRBD1 matching over 9 bases. CDR1 is PRHDT, CDR2 FYEKMQ, per germline (reference sequence). V lost 5 bases, J lost 5 bases, and 9 bases stayed unmatched. This CDR3 has 15 amino acids. The DNA for the CDR3 is TGTGCCAGCAGCGTAACGACAGGGGGAGGGGAGACCCAGTACTTC. Translated, it gives CASSVTTGGGETQYF.

This clonotype showed up many times. The chain couples TRBV7-6 to TRBJ2-2; 8 positions match TRBD2. Germline assignment: CDR1 SGHVS and CDR2 FNYEAQ. CDR3 length: 17 residues. Trimming cost V 2 bases and J 6 bases; bases outside gene matches: 11. CDR3 nucleotide sequence: TGTGCCAGCAGCTTATTTTCCGGGACTAGTATGGCCGGGGAGCTGTTTTTT. Amino acid sequence: CASSLFSGTSMAGELFF. Full variable domain (rest looked up from reference TRBV7-6 and TRBJ2-2): GAGVSQSPRYKVTKRGQDVALRCDPISGHVSLYWYRQALGQGPEFLTYFNYEAQQDKSGLPNDRFSAERPEGSISTLTIQRTEQRDSAMYRCASSLFSGTSMAGELFFGEGSRLTVL.

This clonotype was seen only a few times. The chain combines TRBV5-1 with TRBJ2-3, with D unresolved. The CDR3 loop spans 11 amino acids. The V end lost 5 bases, the J end lost 6 bases, and 7 bases lay between the germline ends. Germline V lookup: CDR1 SGHRS, CDR2 YFSETQ. The CDR3 loop is CASRHSDTQYF. The CDR3 region has the DNA TGCGCCAGCAGACATAGTGATACGCAGTATTTT.

Concerning this clonotype itself: Compared with germline, one end of the junction differs, possibly owing to a read error. This rearrangement joins TRBV30 to TRBJ1-1, with D hard to call. The germline CDR1 and CDR2 sequences are GTSNPN and SVGIG (reference sequence). The CDR3 has 13 residues. CDR3 region: CPWEEFTASEAFF. In nucleotides, the CDR3 is TGTCCCTGGGAGGAATTTACAGCTAGTGAAGCTTTCTTT.

The J gene is TRBJ2-7, the V gene TRBV12-3 or TRBV12-4; TRBD1 agrees at 8 bases. This CDR3 contains 15 residues. The J segment lost 0 bases and the V segment lost 3 bases, leaving 4 bases of the junction unmatched. This CDR3 reads CASSFETGVSYEQYF. In DNA form, the CDR3 reads TGTGCCAGCAGTTTCGAGACAGGGGTCTCCTACGAGCAGTACTTC.

This sequence joins TRBV15 and TRBJ1-3; maybe TRBD1 (5 bases). V lost 0 bases, J lost 2 bases, and 8 bases lay in between. Germline values: CDR1 LNHNV, CDR2 YYDKDF (reference sequence). The CDR3 totals 15 residues. CDR3 protein: CATSRDVGPGNTIYF. DNA of the CDR3: TGTGCCACCAGCAGAGATGTGGGGCCTGGAAACACCATATATTTT.

This clonotype was seen a few times. The chain links TRBV10-3 to TRBJ1-6; no definite D call. From germline, CDR1 is ENHRY and CDR2 SYGVKD. Trimming left V 3 bases short and J 7 bases short, with 7 bases between. This CDR3 has 13 residues. The CDR3: CAISDTSNSPLHF. The CDR3 DNA reads as TGTGCCATCAGTGACACTTCAAATTCACCCCTCCACTTT.

The chain joins TRBV19 to TRBJ1-2; D unclear. Germline values: CDR1 LNHDA, CDR2 SQIVND (reference sequence). The CDR3 length is 16 residues. The V gene lost 3 bases and the J gene lost 6 bases, with 20 bases spanning the gap. This CDR3 reads CASSIAVGRVQHGYTF. For the CDR3, the DNA is TGTGCCAGTAGTATCGCAGTCGGGAGGGTCCAGCATGGCTACACCTTC.

This clonotype showed up many times. The V gene is TRBV7-2, the J gene TRBJ2-1; D is unclear. This CDR3 is built from 14 residues. Trimming shortened V by 1 base and J by 5 bases, and 9 bases separated the two germline ends. CDR1 and CDR2 (germline): SGHTA, FQGNSA. CDR3 coding DNA: TGTGCCAGCAGCTTAGGGACCGTGGACAATGAGCAGTTCTTC. This codes for CASSLGTVDNEQFF.

There are a few counts of this clonotype. V is TRBV28 and J is TRBJ2-7, with 7 bases lining up with TRBD2. V shed 6 bases and J 1 base; nucleotides not matched to a gene: 12. This CDR3 has 16 amino acids. CDR1 and CDR2 (germline): MDHEN, SYDVKM. The CDR3 coding sequence is TGTGCCAGCAGGGGCCACGGCGGGAGTGGTTCCTACGAGCAGTACTTC. The encoded protein is CASRGHGGSGSYEQYF.

The chain is built from TRBV5-6 and TRBJ2-6; the D gene is possibly TRBD1 (6 bases). The CDR3 covers 17 residues. Trimming left V 6 bases short and J 1 base short, with 17 bases between. The V gene's germline CDR1 is SGHDT and CDR2 YYEEEE. As DNA, the CDR3 is TGTGCCAGCACCAAACTAACAGACAGGTCTGGGGCCAACGTCCTGACTTTC. Protein sequence: CASTKLTDRSGANVLTF.

This chain joins TRBV20-1 and TRBJ2-2; D might be TRBD1 (6 bases). Trimming took off 6 bases at V and 4 bases at J, with 27 bases between the two ends. The germline CDR1 and CDR2 sequences are DFQATT and SNEGSKA (reference sequence). CDR3 size: 18 residues. CDR3 in amino acids: CSARNDIQGHGGTGELFF. CDR3 sequence (DNA): TGCAGTGCGAGAAACGATATTCAGGGACATGGTGGCACCGGGGAGCTGTTTTTT.

In this sample, this clonotype turned up many times. This chain links TRBV12-3 or TRBV12-4 with TRBJ2-1, with 14 nucleotides matching TRBD2. The J segment lost 10 bases and the V segment lost 5 bases, leaving 4 bases of the junction unmatched. This CDR3 spans 14 amino acids. CDR3 amino acids: CASSMGLAGVEQFF. CDR3 nucleotides: TGTGCCAGCAGTATGGGACTAGCGGGAGTCGAGCAGTTCTTC.

This clonotype was found a few times. CDR3 nucleotides: TGTGCCAGCAGTCCTAGCGGGACTTACAATGAGCAGTTCTTC. It codes for CASSPSGTYNEQFF. The genes are TRBV9 and TRBJ2-1; TRBD2 aligns across 9 bases. The V and J ends lost 5 bases and 4 bases, in that order; junction bases with no gene match: 4. The CDR3 is 14 residues long. Looked up from germline, CDR1 is SGDLS and CDR2 is YYNGEE.

This clonotype was recorded a few times. The rearrangement uses TRBV5-1 and TRBJ1-2; D is uncertain. CDR3 length equals 15 residues. With 0 bases removed from V and 3 bases from J, the gap between germline ends came to 12 bases. Germline CDR1 and CDR2: SGHRS and YFSETQ. The CDR3 is CASSLEGKKDYGYTF. For the CDR3, the DNA is TGCGCCAGCAGCTTGGAAGGGAAAAAGGACTATGGCTACACCTTC.

This clonotype came up a few times. The chain links TRBV7-9 to TRBJ2-7; the D is unclear. Looked up from germline, CDR1 is SEHNR and CDR2 is FQNEAQ (reference sequence). The CDR3 covers 15 residues. V was clipped by 5 bases and J by 0 bases, with 14 bases between them. This CDR3 reads CASSNVRSISYEQYF. The CDR3 bases are TGTGCCAGCAGCAACGTTCGGAGTATCTCCTACGAGCAGTACTTC.

This clonotype was detected a few times. V usage is TRBV20-1 and J usage is TRBJ2-3; a weak D match, TRBD1 (5 bases). The CDR3 is made up of 15 amino acids. Per the germline V gene, CDR1 is DFQATT and CDR2 is SNEGSKA (reference sequence). V gave up 1 base and J gave up 2 bases, with 13 bases separating them. CDR3: CSARGGTANTDTQYF. DNA of the CDR3: TGCAGTGCTAGAGGGGGCACCGCTAACACAGATACGCAGTATTTT.

A remark on this clonotype: Its ends do not fully match the called genes, so a read error is possible. The V gene is TRBV4-2, the J gene TRBJ1-2; D is uncertain. Germline CDR1 and CDR2: LGHNA and YNFKEQ. The CDR3 sequence is 15 residues long. The CDR3 reads CASSQVGRTDYGFTF. CDR3 bases: TGTGCCAGCAGCCAAGTGGGAAGGACCGACTATGGCTTCACCTTC.

In its sample, this clonotype was seen a few times. The CDR3 DNA sequence: TGTGCCAGCAGTGAAAGGGGATCGGATGAAAAACTGTTTTTT. Translation: CASSERGSDEKLFF. The V gene is TRBV2, the J gene TRBJ1-4, with a weak D call TRBD1 (5 bases). Trimming removed 2 bases from V and 6 bases from J, with 10 bases in between. Germline loops: CDR1 SNHLY, CDR2 FYNNEI. This CDR3 spans 14 amino acids.

In its sample, this clonotype was seen a few times. The chain has TRBV6-2 or TRBV6-3 and TRBJ2-4; 7 bases align to TRBD1. CDR3 length: 17 amino acids. CDR1 is MNHEY, CDR2 SVGEGT, per germline. V shed 6 bases, J shed 4 bases, and the junction held 15 bases outside the gene matches. This CDR3 is CASRPPGTEARKNIQYF. The CDR3 DNA sequence: TGTGCCAGCAGACCACCCGGGACAGAGGCTCGAAAAAACATTCAGTACTTC.

This clonotype was seen at least ten times. The chain couples TRBV12-3 or TRBV12-4 to TRBJ2-1, with a possible D match to TRBD1 (6 bases). V lost 5 bases and J 1 base, leaving 12 bases between the germline ends. This CDR3 has 15 amino acids. Here the CDR3 reads CASSPGTLSYNEQFF. The CDR3 DNA reads TGTGCCAGCAGTCCCGGGACATTATCCTACAATGAGCAGTTCTTC.

The chain joins TRBV20-1 to TRBJ2-7; D unclear. Between the trimmed V and J ends, which lost 6 bases and 4 bases, there was a span of 13 bases. Germline V gene lookup returns CDR1 DFQATT and CDR2 SNEGSKA (reference sequence). The CDR3 contains 12 residues. The CDR3 DNA follows: TGCAGTGCCCGCCACAGAGAATACGAGCAGTACTTC. It codes for CSARHREYEQYF.

This clonotype was observed a handful of times. Here the CDR3 reads CSVDDGGSEQYF. CDR3 DNA sequence: TGCAGCGTGGACGACGGGGGTTCCGAGCAGTACTTC. The chain combines TRBV29-1 with TRBJ2-7, with a weak D call TRBD2 (6 bases). Deletions cut 6 bases from V and 6 bases from J, with 15 bases between. Germline V gene sequence: CDR1 SQVTM, CDR2 ANQGSEA. The CDR3 is made up of 12 amino acids.

The J gene is TRBJ2-6, the V gene TRBV20-1, with 7 bases lining up with TRBD1. Germline CDR1 is DFQATT and CDR2 is SNEGSKA (reference sequence). After removal of 5 bases from V and 2 bases from J, the junction contained 3 bases not matched to a gene. This CDR3 contains 14 residues. CDR3 nucleotide sequence: TGCAGTGCTGACAGGGTAGCTGGGGCCAACGTCCTGACTTTC. Translated: CSADRVAGANVLTF.